A single sample is the source of the 6 T cell receptor beta chains below, sequenced in a study of blood T cell repertoires in COVID-19. Using immunoSEQ multiplex PCR, the repertoire was profiled, and TCRdb retains in-frame clones only, with some absent. The sample lists around 430,000 clones; just under 90% were seen once. The sequencing sample was made of PBMCs or T cells enriched from blood (not recorded which). Receptors were obtained from a woman in her 50s who had recovered from COVID-19.

J is TRBJ1-3 and V is TRBV6-1; D not certain. Germline lookup yields CDR1 MNHNS and CDR2 SASEGT. The CDR3 spans 18 residues. The V end was cut by 2 bases, the J end by 3 bases, with 20 bases between. The CDR3 loop reads CASSELTVLNLLGNTIYF. CDR3 sequence (DNA): TGTGCCAGCAGTGAACTCACAGTGCTAAATCTCCTTGGAAACACCATATATTTT.

The chain is built from TRBV4-2 and TRBJ2-1; a possible D gene is TRBD1 (5 bases). There are 18 residues in the CDR3. Germline CDR1 LGHNA, CDR2 YNFKEQ. Deletions cut 2 bases from V and 7 bases from J, with 24 bases between. The CDR3 spells CASSQRIGVDSSGNEQFF. The CDR3 region has the DNA TGTGCCAGCAGCCAACGCATTGGGGTTGACAGCTCAGGAAATGAGCAGTTCTTC.

The chain is built from TRBV24-1 and TRBJ2-5; 8 bases match TRBD2. Germline V CDR1 and CDR2: KGHDR, SFDVKD. V dropped 3 bases and J dropped 2; count of bases not matched to a gene: 10. CDR3 length: 17 amino acids. The CDR3 DNA reads as TGTGCCACCAGTGATCTCGGTACTAGCGGCTTACAAGAGACCCAGTACTTC. Protein: CATSDLGTSGLQETQYF.

CDR3 sequence: CASSRTGLSNSPLHF. CDR3 DNA: TGTGCCAGCAGTAGGACAGGGCTTTCTAATTCACCCCTCCACTTT. The chain carries TRBV2 and TRBJ1-6; TRBD1 matches 8 bases. With V trimmed by 5 bases and J by 6 bases, 6 bases remained unmatched. Germline CDR1 is SNHLY and CDR2 is FYNNEI. The length of the CDR3 is 15 residues.

The gene calls are TRBV6-5 and TRBJ2-3; the match to TRBD1 covers 10 bases. Germline assignment: CDR1 MNHEY and CDR2 SVGAGI. Trimming cost V 6 bases and J 0 bases; bases outside gene matches: 3. The CDR3 contains 15 residues. CDR3 residues: CASRKDRGSTDTQYF. CDR3 sequence (DNA): TGTGCCAGCAGAAAGGACAGGGGGAGCACAGATACGCAGTATTTT.

The chain is built from TRBV4-1 and TRBJ1-2; D unresolved. V was pared by 0 bases and J by 6 bases, with 8 bases between. From germline, CDR1 is MGHRA and CDR2 YSYEKL. The CDR3 runs 13 residues. DNA of the CDR3: TGCGCCAGCAGCCAAGACGGGATTAATGGCTACACCTTC. As protein: CASSQDGINGYTF.